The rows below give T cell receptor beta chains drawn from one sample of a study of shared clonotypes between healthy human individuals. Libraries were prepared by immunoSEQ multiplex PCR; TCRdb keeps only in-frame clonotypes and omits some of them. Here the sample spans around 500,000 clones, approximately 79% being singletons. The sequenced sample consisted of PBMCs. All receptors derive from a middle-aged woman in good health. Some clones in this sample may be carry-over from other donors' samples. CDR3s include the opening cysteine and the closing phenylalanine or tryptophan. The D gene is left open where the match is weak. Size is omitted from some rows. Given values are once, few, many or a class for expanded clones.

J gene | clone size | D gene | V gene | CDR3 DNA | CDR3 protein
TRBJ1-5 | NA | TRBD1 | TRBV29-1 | TGCAGCGTGTCTCCCACAGGGGGTCAGCCCCAGCATTTT | CSVSPTGGQPQHF
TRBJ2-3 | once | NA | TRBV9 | TGTGCCAGCAGCCCCCAGAACCGGGATACGCAGTATTTT | CASSPQNRDTQYF
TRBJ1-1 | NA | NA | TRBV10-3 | TGTGCCATCAGACAACCACCTCCCCTGAACACTGAAGCTTTCTTT | CAIRQPPPLNTEAFF
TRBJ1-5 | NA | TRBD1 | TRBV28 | TGTGCCAGCAGCCACGGACAGGGGTGGGATCAGCCCCAGCATTTT | CASSHGQGWDQPQHF
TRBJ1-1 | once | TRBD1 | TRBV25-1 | TGTGCCAAACAGGGGGCGATAAGCACTGAAGCTTTCTTT | CAKQGAISTEAFF
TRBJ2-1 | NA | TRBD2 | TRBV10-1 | TGCGCCAGCAGTGAGAGGTTAGGACTAGCGGGACCTGAGCAGTTCTTC | CASSERLGLAGPEQFF
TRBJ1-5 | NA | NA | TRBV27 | TGTGCCAGCAGTTCCTGGAGCAATCAGCCCCAGCATTTT | CASSSWSNQPQHF
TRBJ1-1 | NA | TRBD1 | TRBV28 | TGTGCCAGCAGTCCCCGGGACAGAATCAACACTGAAGCTTTCTTT | CASSPRDRINTEAFF
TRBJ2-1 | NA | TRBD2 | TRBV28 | TGTGCCAGCAGGAGAGCGGGAGACGGCTACAATGAGCAGTTCTTC | CASRRAGDGYNEQFF
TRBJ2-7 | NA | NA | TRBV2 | TGTGCCAGCAGTGATCGGGGGTTCCGCTACGAGCAGTACTTC | CASSDRGFRYEQYF
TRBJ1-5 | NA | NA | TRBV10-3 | TGTGCCACAAGAGGGCCAGGGGCTAGCAATCAGCCCCAGCATTTT | CATRGPGASNQPQHF
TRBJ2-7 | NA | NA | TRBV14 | TGTGCCAGCAGCCAGACCAAGGACTACTACGAGCAGTACTTC | CASSQTKDYYEQYF
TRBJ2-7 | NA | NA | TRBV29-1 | TGCAGCGTTGACCAGGGCTCCTACGAGCAGTACTTC | CSVDQGSYEQYF
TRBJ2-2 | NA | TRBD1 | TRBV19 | TGTGCCAGTAGTATCAGGACAGGGGTACCCGGGGAGCTGTTTTTT | CASSIRTGVPGELFF
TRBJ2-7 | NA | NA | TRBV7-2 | TGTGCCAGCAGCTTACCCCAGTTCCGGACCAACTACGAGCAGTACTTC | CASSLPQFRTNYEQYF
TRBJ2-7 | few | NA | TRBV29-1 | TGCAGCGTTGCCATCACAAACTACGAGCAGTACTTC | CSVAITNYEQYF
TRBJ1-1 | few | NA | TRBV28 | TGTGTTTCGGGACCCGGAGCTTTCTTT | CVSGPGAFF
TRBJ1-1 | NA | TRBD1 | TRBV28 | TGTGCCAGCAGCACCCCCGACAGGGTTATCCCTGAAGCTTTCTTT | CASSTPDRVIPEAFF
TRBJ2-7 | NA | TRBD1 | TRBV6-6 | TGTGCCAGCAGTCCGGGACAGGGGGCGCGAGAGCAGTACTTC | CASSPGQGAREQYF
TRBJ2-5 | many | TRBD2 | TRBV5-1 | TGCGCCAGCAGCTTTTCTCCGACTAGCGGGAGTGTCCAGTACTTC | CASSFSPTSGSVQYF
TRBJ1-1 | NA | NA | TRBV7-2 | TGTGCCAGCAGCTTAATTCTTGGGGGAGCTGAAGCTTTCTTT | CASSLILGGAEAFF
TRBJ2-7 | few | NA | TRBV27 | TGTGCCAGCAGCTCGGAAAGCGCCTACGAGCAGTACTTC | CASSSESAYEQYF
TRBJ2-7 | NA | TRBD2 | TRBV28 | TGTGCCAGCAGTTTGTCACGCCCCAGCGGGAGCTCCTACGAGCAGTACTTC | CASSLSRPSGSSYEQYF
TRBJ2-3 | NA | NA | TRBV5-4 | TGTGCCAGCAGCATCGGGACAAGAGATACGCAGTATTTT | CASSIGTRDTQYF
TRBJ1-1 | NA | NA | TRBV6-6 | TGTGCCAGCAGTTACTCCGGGAGGGGCGGGACTGAAGCTTTCTTT | CASSYSGRGGTEAFF
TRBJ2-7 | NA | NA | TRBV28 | TGTGCCAGCGGGACACTCGCCTACGAGCAGTACTTC | CASGTLAYEQYF
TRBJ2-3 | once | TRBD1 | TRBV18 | TGTGCCAGCTCACTTAGCCCTGGACAGGGAGTAGATACGCAGTATTTT | CASSLSPGQGVDTQYF
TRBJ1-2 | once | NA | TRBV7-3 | TGTGCCAGCAGCTCGGGACGGGCCTATGGCTACACCTTC | CASSSGRAYGYTF
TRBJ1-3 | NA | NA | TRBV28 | TGTGCCAGCAGTTTAGTACAGGGTCAGGACACCATATATTTT | CASSLVQGQDTIYF
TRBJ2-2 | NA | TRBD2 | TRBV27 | TGTGCCAGCAGTTTAAGGGGACTAGCGGGAGAGAACGGGGAGCTGTTTTTT | CASSLRGLAGENGELFF
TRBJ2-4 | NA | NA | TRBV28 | TGTGCCAGCAGTGTCGGGGATCACAGAAACATTCAGTACTTC | CASSVGDHRNIQYF
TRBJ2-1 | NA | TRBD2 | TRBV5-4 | TGTGCCAGCCTTAATCCGCTAGCGGGAGGACTCGAAGAGTTCTTC | CASLNPLAGGLEEFF
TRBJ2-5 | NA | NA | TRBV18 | TGTGCCAGCTCATTGGACAGACTTGAGACCCAGTACTTC | CASSLDRLETQYF
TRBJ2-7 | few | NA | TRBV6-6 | TGTGCCAGCACCGAATACGGGGACGGCTCCTACGAGCAGTACTTC | CASTEYGDGSYEQYF
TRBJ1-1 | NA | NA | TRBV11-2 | TGTGCCAGCAGCTCCTATAACACTGAAGCTTTCTTT | CASSSYNTEAFF
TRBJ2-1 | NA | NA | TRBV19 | TGTGCCAGTAGTGTGGACTACTTCGGCTACAATGAGCAGTTCTTC | CASSVDYFGYNEQFF
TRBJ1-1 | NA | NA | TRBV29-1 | TGCAGCGCTGAGGTTGGCACTGAAGCTTTCTTT | CSAEVGTEAFF
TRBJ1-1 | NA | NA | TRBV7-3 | TGTGCCAGCAGCCAAATGCCGGTCCCGAACACTGAAGCTTTCTTT | CASSQMPVPNTEAFF
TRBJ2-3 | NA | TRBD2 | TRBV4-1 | TGCGCCAGCAGCCAGATAGCGGGAGGGCCTACAGATACGCAGTATTTT | CASSQIAGGPTDTQYF
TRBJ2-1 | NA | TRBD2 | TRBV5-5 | TGTGCCAGCAGCTTCGTCCCCTCGGGGGCTAGCGGGAGGAATGAGCAGTTCTTC | CASSFVPSGASGRNEQFF
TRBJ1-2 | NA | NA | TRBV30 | TGTGCCTGGAGTGCCCTAGACGGCCGTTGGGGTGGCTACACCTTC | CAWSALDGRWGGYTF
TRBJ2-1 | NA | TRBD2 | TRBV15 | TGTGCCACCAGCATACTAGCGGGAGGGAGGAATGAGCAGTTCTTC | CATSILAGGRNEQFF
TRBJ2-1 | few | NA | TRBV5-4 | TGTGCCAGCAGCTTTAGCGGCTCCTACAATGAGCAGTTCTTC | CASSFSGSYNEQFF
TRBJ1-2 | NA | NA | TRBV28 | TGTGCCAGCAGTCCCAGGGGCATGGGTAACTATGGCTACACCTTC | CASSPRGMGNYGYTF
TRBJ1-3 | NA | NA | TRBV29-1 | TGCAGCGTCGGATCCGACGGAAACACCATATATTTT | CSVGSDGNTIYF
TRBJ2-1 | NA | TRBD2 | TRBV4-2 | TGTGCCAGCAGCCCGGGGACTAGCGGTTCCTACAATGAGCAGTTCTTC | CASSPGTSGSYNEQFF
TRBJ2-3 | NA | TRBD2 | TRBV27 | TGTGCCAGCAGCCCTCGGATGAGCGGGAGTTCAGATACGCAGTATTTT | CASSPRMSGSSDTQYF
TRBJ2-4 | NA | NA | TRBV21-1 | TGTGCCAGCAGGTCCTGTGGCGACAGCCTAGCCAAAAACATTCAGTACTTC | CASRSCGDSLAKNIQYF
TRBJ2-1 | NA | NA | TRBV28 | TGTGCCAGCAGTCCAAACGAAGTTGAGCAGTTCTTC | CASSPNEVEQFF